These 3 T cell receptor beta chains share one sample of origin, sequenced in a study of shared T cell receptors in the human thymus. The protocol was immunoSEQ multiplex PCR, while the TCRdb copy is restricted to in-frame clones and leaves out a portion. The table includes 640,000 or so clones, about 87% detected once. This sample was shared with a second study, whose subject was human thymus T cells.

The specimen sequenced was thymocytes. These receptors originate from a boy in the first two years of life with a congenital heart defect.

This sequence joins TRBV10-1 and TRBJ2-1; 8 bases align to TRBD2. Germline V lookup: CDR1 WNHNN, CDR2 SYGVQD (reference sequence). The CDR3 runs 16 residues. J lost 6 bases, V lost 5 bases, and 12 bases had no gene match. In DNA form, the CDR3 reads TGCGCCAGCAGTACACACTCTTCTAGCGGGCCCAATGAGCAGTTCTTC. It yields the protein CASSTHSSSGPNEQFF.

The chain combines TRBV21-1 with TRBJ1-2; TRBD1, the D gene given by the table, was not confirmed from the DNA. TRBV21-1 is a documented pseudogene. CDR3 length: 13 residues. In DNA form, the CDR3 reads TGTGCCAGCAGTTCGACAGGGAAATATGGCTACACCTTC. Amino acid sequence: CASSSTGKYGYTF.

The sample holds a few counts of this clone. The J gene is TRBJ1-5, the V gene TRBV19, with 8 nucleotides matching TRBD1. The CDR3 consists of 17 residues. The germline gives CDR1 LNHDA, CDR2 SQIVND (reference sequence). Unmatched junction bases numbered 11, after V lost 5 bases and J lost 2 bases. The CDR3 sequence: CASSLSGTGVGNQPQHF. The CDR3 bases are TGTGCCAGTAGTTTATCCGGGACAGGAGTCGGCAATCAGCCCCAGCATTTT.